Presented here are 26 T cell receptor beta chains from one specimen sequenced in a study of T cell responses to AZD1222 COVID-19 vaccine. Produced via immunoSEQ multiplex PCR; TCRdb's table is partial and in-frame only. The table includes 100,000 to 150,000 clones, roughly 88% detected once. Material: peripheral blood, obtained on day 0 of AZD1222 vaccination. Every receptor here comes from an adult in good health.

CDR3 DNA: TGTGCCACCAGTGATAGAGGTTCGGGGAGCAATGAGCAGTTCTTC. Residues: CATSDRGSGSNEQFF. The rearrangement links TRBV24-1 to TRBJ2-1; tentatively, D is TRBD2 (5 bases). The CDR3 has 15 residues. Trimming shortened V by 3 bases and J by 6 bases, and 14 bases separated the two germline ends. Germline CDR1 reads KGHDR; CDR2 reads SFDVKD.

The chain carries TRBV12-5 and TRBJ2-7; D possibly uses TRBD1 or TRBD2 (5 bases each). The CDR3 covers 12 residues. The V and J ends lost 7 bases and 4 bases respectively, with 11 bases between them. Germline CDR1 is LGHNT and CDR2 is FRNRAP. The CDR3 reads CASAWDRYEQYF. In DNA form, the CDR3 reads TGTGCTAGTGCCTGGGACCGGTACGAGCAGTACTTC.

The count of this clone is one. The gene calls are TRBV19 and TRBJ1-5; D is unresolved. This CDR3 is built from 16 residues. Germline loops: CDR1 LNHDA, CDR2 SQIVND (reference sequence). Trimming pared 3 bases from V and 6 bases from J, leaving 18 bases between. In nucleotides, the CDR3 is TGTGCCAGTAGTATGGCCCCCGGGAAGCGTGGTCAGCCCCAGCATTTT. Its protein product is CASSMAPGKRGQPQHF.

This clone appeared a few times. The CDR3 region has the DNA TGCGCCAGCAGCCTTACGGACTCTGGAAACACCATATATTTT. It encodes CASSLTDSGNTIYF. The chain uses TRBV4-3 and TRBJ1-3; D not certain. Germline CDR1 LGHNA, CDR2 YSLEER. This CDR3 region has 14 residues. With 4 bases removed from V and 0 bases from J, the gap between germline ends came to 7 bases.

The chain links TRBV24-1 to TRBJ1-2; possible D gene TRBD1, 6 bases. Germline-derived CDR1 and CDR2 are KGHDR and SFDVKD. Trimming removed 2 bases at V and 6 bases at J, with 21 bases between. The CDR3 consists of 17 residues. CDR3 sequence: CATSDSPDLQGKDGYTF. DNA of the CDR3: TGTGCCACCAGTGATTCCCCGGACCTACAGGGAAAGGATGGCTACACCTTC.

This clone was recorded once. This chain uses TRBV7-9 with TRBJ2-7, with D possibly being TRBD2 (6 bases). The V gene's germline CDR1 is SEHNR and CDR2 FQNEAQ (reference sequence). This CDR3 is 15 amino acids long. Trimming took off 5 bases at V and 2 bases at J, with 16 bases between the two ends. In DNA, the CDR3 is TGTGCCAGCAGCACCCCGGGACTCAGCACCTACGAGCAGTACTTC. This gives the protein CASSTPGLSTYEQYF.

The sample holds one count of this clone. J is TRBJ2-7 and V is TRBV6-5; D is unclear. Trimming removed 2 bases at V and 0 bases at J, with 8 bases between. The germline gives CDR1 MNHEY, CDR2 SVGAGI. The CDR3 is 14 residues long. CDR3 region: CASSYVRYSYEQYF. The DNA of the CDR3 is TGTGCCAGCAGTTACGTCAGATACTCCTACGAGCAGTACTTC.

This clone was recorded once. Written as DNA, the CDR3 is TGTGCCTGGAGTCCCGCAGACACACCCCTCCACTTT. It yields the protein CAWSPADTPLHF. The chain links TRBV30 to TRBJ1-6; no reliable D call. The germline gives CDR1 GTSNPN, CDR2 SVGIG (reference sequence). CDR3 length equals 12 residues. V was shortened by 2 bases and J by 11 bases, with 10 bases between the two germline ends.

J is TRBJ2-3 and V is TRBV28; 10 nucleotides line up with TRBD1. The CDR3 spans 14 residues. Germline V gene sequence: CDR1 MDHEN, CDR2 SYDVKM. After removal of 6 bases from V and 2 bases from J, the junction contained 2 bases not matched to a gene. CDR3 loop: CASRGQGDTDTQYF. CDR3 nucleotide sequence: TGTGCCAGCAGAGGACAGGGGGACACAGATACGCAGTATTTT.

J is TRBJ2-7 and V is TRBV5-4, with D perhaps matching TRBD1 or TRBD2 (5 bases each). V lost 0 bases, J lost 3 bases, and 10 bases lay in between. CDR1 and CDR2 from the germline V gene are SGHNT and YYREEE (reference sequence). This CDR3 spans 14 amino acids. CDR3: CASSLGGFLYEQYF. As DNA, the CDR3 is TGTGCCAGCAGCTTGGGGGGGTTCCTCTACGAGCAGTACTTC.

For the CDR3, the DNA is TGTGCCAGCAGCCCCCGAAGAGGGGACTCACCCCTCCACTTT. Protein product: CASSPRRGDSPLHF. The chain employs TRBV6-5 and TRBJ1-6; D might be TRBD1 (5 bases). This CDR3 comprises 14 residues. Germline V gene data show CDR1 as MNHEY and CDR2 as SVGAGI. The V end lost 6 bases, the J end lost 10 bases, and 16 bases lay between the germline ends.

This chain's CDR3 is CATSDSGGWSYNEQFF. For the CDR3, the DNA is TGTGCCACCAGTGATTCTGGGGGTTGGTCCTACAATGAGCAGTTCTTC. The chain links TRBV24-1 to TRBJ2-1; D possibly matches TRBD1 or TRBD2 (5 bases each). V lost 2 bases to trimming and J lost 1 base, with 11 bases between them. The CDR3 totals 16 residues. Germline V lookup: CDR1 KGHDR, CDR2 SFDVKD.

This clone has a single count. The rearrangement joins TRBV5-8 to TRBJ1-5; 7 nucleotides line up with TRBD1. The ends lost 4 bases at V and 7 bases at J; junction bases unmatched: 11. The germline gives CDR1 SGHTS, CDR2 YDEGEE. The CDR3 has 15 residues. CDR3 in amino acids: CASSPGGRSGQPQHF. As DNA, the CDR3 is TGTGCCAGCAGCCCAGGGGGGCGGTCGGGACAGCCCCAGCATTTT.

This clone was counted a single time. The chain uses TRBV28 and TRBJ1-1; unclear D gene. The CDR3 runs 15 residues. Germline lookup yields CDR1 MDHEN and CDR2 SYDVKM. V gave up 10 bases and J gave up 0 bases, with 18 bases separating them. The CDR3 spells CATNVFFGMNTEAFF. DNA of the CDR3: TGTGCCACCAATGTTTTTTTTGGCATGAACACTGAAGCTTTCTTT.

This clone has just one count. This chain joins TRBV4-1 and TRBJ2-5, with TRBD2 identical over 13 bases. Germline V gene data show CDR1 as MGHRA and CDR2 as YSYEKL. The CDR3 sequence is 16 residues long. Unmatched junction bases numbered 2, after V lost 3 bases and J lost 1 base. The CDR3 is CASSHGTSGIQETQYF. DNA of the CDR3: TGCGCCAGCAGCCACGGGACTAGCGGGATCCAAGAGACCCAGTACTTC.

This clone was seen just once. V is TRBV5-8 and J is TRBJ1-5, with 11 bases that match TRBD1. The CDR3 is made up of 19 amino acids. Trimming cost V 4 bases and J 0 bases; bases outside gene matches: 12. In germline, CDR1 is SGHTS, CDR2 YDEGEE. This CDR3 is CASSSHRDRGRYSNQPQHF. The CDR3, as DNA: TGTGCCAGCAGCAGCCACCGGGACAGGGGGAGATATAGCAATCAGCCCCAGCATTTT.

The V call is TRBV5-3, the J call TRBJ2-7; TRBD1 agrees at 9 bases. TRBV5-3 is annotated as an ORF whose role is uncertain. This CDR3 has 16 residues. The trim removed 0 bases at V and 3 bases at J, leaving 7 bases unmatched. The CDR3 is CARSLEPDRGGYEQYF. Written as DNA, the CDR3 is TGTGCCAGAAGCTTGGAACCCGACAGGGGGGGCTACGAGCAGTACTTC.

Turning to this clone: One end of the junction fails to match germline, which may point to a read error. DNA of the CDR3: TGTGCCTGGAGGAGGGGACAGGGTAGCTATAATTCACCCCCCCACTTT. This gives the protein CAWRRGQGSYNSPPHF. This chain joins TRBV30 and TRBJ1-6, with TRBD1 identical over 9 bases. CDR3 length equals 16 residues. CDR1 and CDR2 (germline): GTSNPN, SVGIG (reference sequence). Variable domain in full (rest from reference TRBV30 and TRBJ1-6): SQTIHQWPATLVQPVGSPLSLECTVEGTSNPNLYWYRQAAGRGLQLLFYSVGIGQISSEVPQNLSASRPQDRQFILSSKKLLLSDSGFYLCAWRRGQGSYNSPPHFGNGTRLTVT.

The chain couples TRBV5-3 to TRBJ1-5; tentative D call: TRBD1 (6 bases). TRBV5-3 is identified as an open reading frame with a role that is uncertain. The CDR3 contains 14 residues. V lost 6 bases and J 5 bases, leaving 15 bases between the germline ends. The CDR3 here is CARTIPGGHQPQHF. In DNA, the CDR3 is TGTGCCAGAACCATCCCCGGGGGGCATCAGCCCCAGCATTTT.

This clone was found a few times. The CDR3 reads CASSDSDRGRTGELFF. The CDR3 nucleotides read TGTGCCAGCAGCGACTCGGACAGGGGGCGAACCGGGGAGCTGTTTTTT. V gene TRBV5-4 combines with J gene TRBJ2-2, with TRBD1 identical over 11 bases. The CDR3 runs 16 residues. J lost 5 bases, V lost 4 bases, and 7 bases had no gene match. CDR1 SGHNT and CDR2 YYREEE come from the germline V gene (reference sequence).

The chain links TRBV5-4 to TRBJ2-2, with D possibly matching TRBD2 (6 bases). From germline, CDR1 is SGHNT and CDR2 YYREEE (reference sequence). CDR3 length equals 14 residues. The V end lost 0 bases, the J end lost 6 bases, and 9 bases lay between the germline ends. Here the CDR3 DNA reads TGTGCCAGCAGCTTGGGACTAGTGGCCGGGGAGCTGTTTTTT. Amino acid sequence: CASSLGLVAGELFF.

In this sample, this clone turned up a few times. The J gene is TRBJ1-2, the V gene TRBV5-4; D gene unclear. This CDR3 comprises 12 residues. Germline CDR1 and CDR2: SGHNT and YYREEE (reference sequence). Trimming cost V 3 bases and J 4 bases, with 7 bases left between them. The CDR3 coding sequence is TGTGCCAGCAGCTCTGACACCTATGGCTACACCTTC. It yields the protein CASSSDTYGYTF.

The chain combines TRBV7-2 with TRBJ2-7; D might be TRBD1 (5 bases). Looked up from germline, CDR1 is SGHTA and CDR2 is FQGNSA. Between the trimmed V and J ends, which lost 2 bases and 1 base, there was a span of 15 bases. The CDR3 length is 16 residues. DNA of the CDR3: TGTGCCAGCAGCTTACCTGGCAGGGCCGGATCCTACGAGCAGTACTTC. The encoded protein is CASSLPGRAGSYEQYF.

The J gene is TRBJ2-3, the V gene TRBV3-1 (or the pseudogene TRBV3-2), with TRBD2 matching 9 bases. V was pared by 4 bases and J by 4 bases, with 9 bases of the junction left unmatched. Per the germline V gene, CDR1 is LGHDT and CDR2 is YNNKEL (reference sequence). This CDR3 region has 16 residues. CDR3 bases: TGTGCCAGCAGCCTACGCGGGGGGGGCCGACCAGATACGCAGTATTTT. This codes for CASSLRGGGRPDTQYF.

This clone was detected only a few times. The rearrangement joins TRBV5-1 to TRBJ1-1; perhaps TRBD1 as D (6 bases). The CDR3 sequence is 14 residues long. Germline V gene sequence: CDR1 SGHRS, CDR2 YFSETQ. V was trimmed by 4 bases and J by 5 bases, leaving 15 bases between them. The CDR3 region is CASSPSIGGTEAFF. As DNA, the CDR3 is TGCGCCAGCAGCCCTTCAATAGGGGGGACTGAAGCTTTCTTT.

The chain uses TRBV5-1 and TRBJ2-5; D remains unclear. This CDR3 is built from 13 residues. V lost 0 bases to trimming and J lost 5 bases, with 8 bases between them. The V gene's germline CDR1 is SGHRS and CDR2 YFSETQ. The CDR3 protein is CASSLGATETQYF. The DNA of the CDR3 is TGCGCCAGCAGCTTGGGGGCCACGGAGACCCAGTACTTC.